The next 26 T cell receptor beta chains were all read from a single sample in a study of regulatory T cells in long-lasting Graves disease. Time point described: newly diagnosed GD, antithyroid drugs for less than 3 months. TCR sequences were obtained from RNA taken from PBMCs. The authors built TCR beta libraries using iRepertoire HTBI primers and Arm-PCR of CDR3 regions. TCRdb re-derived calls from the multiplex PCR reads in MiXCR, one entry per CDR3 protein. This table holds hundreds of thousands of distinct CDR3 sequences, roughly 16% found once. These data were also reused for a study on T cells in Graves' hyperthyroidism and ophthalmopathy.

This sample comprised peripheral blood mononuclear cells (PBMCs), obtained at new diagnosis, from a patient treated with antithyroid drugs. These receptors were obtained from a woman aged 35-60 years with Graves disease.

This clonotype was counted at least ten times. V gene TRBV5-6 combines with J gene TRBJ2-3, with D possibly being TRBD2 (6 bases). CDR1 and CDR2 from the germline V gene are SGHDT and YYEEEE. The length of the CDR3 is 17 residues. V dropped 3 bases and J dropped 3 bases, with 20 bases sitting between them. Here the CDR3 reads CASSSKRDSWGTDTQYF. Written as DNA, the CDR3 is TGTGCCAGCAGCTCGAAGAGGGACTCCTGGGGGACAGATACGCAGTATTTT. The full variable domain, completed using reference TRBV5-6 and TRBJ2-3, is DAGVTQSPTHLIKTRGQQVTLRCSPKSGHDTVSWYQQALGQGPQFIFQYYEEEERQRGNFPDRFSGHQFPNYSSELNVNALLLGDSALYLCASSSKRDSWGTDTQYFGPGTRLTVL.

This chain links TRBV5-1 with TRBJ2-3, with TRBD2 matching 12 bases. V lost 1 base to trimming and J lost 5 bases; unmatched junction nucleotides: 5. The CDR3 spans 16 residues. Germline-derived CDR1 and CDR2 are SGHRS and YFSETQ. DNA for the CDR3: TGCGCCAGCAGCTTGACTAGCGGGGGGAAGGGAGATACGCAGTATTTT. The encoded protein is CASSLTSGGKGDTQYF.

This clonotype was recorded many times. The rearrangement joins TRBV28 to TRBJ2-1; TRBD1 matches 8 bases. Germline CDR1 reads MDHEN; CDR2 reads SYDVKM. V shed 5 bases, J shed 2 bases, and the junction held 5 bases outside the gene matches. The CDR3 is 15 residues long. Here the CDR3 reads CASSPSTGAYNEQFF. CDR3 DNA sequence: TGTGCCAGCAGTCCTTCGACAGGGGCCTACAATGAGCAGTTCTTC.

This clonotype was picked up many times. Sequence at one end of the junction differs from germline and may be a read error. CDR3 in DNA: TGTGCCAGCAGCCCGGGACAGGGGGCATTGGACACTGAAGCTTTCTTT. Encoded protein: CASSPGQGALDTEAFF. V and J are TRBV5-1 and TRBJ1-1; TRBD1 matches at 12 bases. CDR3 size: 16 residues. Germline lookup yields CDR1 SGHRS and CDR2 YFSETQ.

This clonotype was picked up a small number of times. V is TRBV29-1 and J is TRBJ1-4; 8 bases are shared with TRBD1. The germline CDR1 and CDR2 sequences are SQVTM and ANQGSEA. The CDR3 runs to 14 residues. J was trimmed by 7 bases and V by 6 bases; bases with no gene match: 10. The CDR3 bases are TGCAGCGTCGCGGGGAGGGGGACAGGTGAAAAACTGTTTTTT. This sequence encodes CSVAGRGTGEKLFF.

This clonotype has just a few counts. The chain carries TRBV4-2 and TRBJ2-1; D unresolved. The germline CDR1 and CDR2 sequences are LGHNA and YNFKEQ. The CDR3 is 13 amino acids. Trimming removed 1 base at V and 9 bases at J, with 10 bases between. The CDR3 bases are TGTGCCAGCAGCCAAGGGGCTAAGCCTGAGCAGTTCTTC. It encodes CASSQGAKPEQFF.

This clonotype was seen repeatedly, ten times or more. The V call is TRBV5-1, the J call TRBJ2-4; D is perhaps TRBD2 (5 bases). Between the trimmed V and J ends, which lost 4 bases and 10 bases, there was a span of 24 bases. Germline-derived CDR1 and CDR2 are SGHRS and YFSETQ. The CDR3 has 16 amino acids. CDR3 in amino acids: CASSPQGSGSKTIQYF. The CDR3 bases are TGCGCCAGCAGCCCACAAGGGAGCGGTTCTAAAACAATTCAGTACTTC. Full variable domain (remainder filled in from reference TRBV5-1 and TRBJ2-4): KAGVTQTPRYLIKTRGQQVTLSCSPISGHRSVSWYQQTPGQGLQFLFEYFSETQRNKGNFPGRFSGRQFSNSRSEMNVSTLELGDSALYLCASSPQGSGSKTIQYFGAGTRLSVL.

This clonotype was seen at least ten times. The rearrangement uses TRBV12-3 or TRBV12-4 and TRBJ1-2; the D is unclear. V dropped 6 bases and J dropped 5 bases, with 13 bases sitting between them. This CDR3 has 13 amino acids. CDR3 amino acids: CASRPGRNYGYTF. The CDR3 nucleotides read TGTGCCAGCAGGCCCGGACGGAATTATGGCTACACCTTC.

The table lists this clonotype with many counts. This rearrangement joins TRBV11-3 to TRBJ1-2, with D possibly TRBD1 on 6 matching bases. The CDR3 has 18 amino acids. Looked up from germline, CDR1 is SGHNT and CDR2 is YENEEA. Trimming took off 0 bases at V and 3 bases at J, with 20 bases between the two ends. The CDR3 protein is CASSLDLRGTPTDYGYTF. The CDR3 DNA reads as TGTGCCAGCAGCTTAGATCTAAGGGGGACACCGACAGACTATGGCTACACCTTC.

The V gene is TRBV6-1, the J gene TRBJ2-1, with TRBD1 matching 11 bases. The junction had 11 bases not matched to a gene; V was cut back by 7 bases and J by 9 bases. Germline V lookup: CDR1 MNHNS, CDR2 SASEGT. The CDR3 sequence is 15 residues long. The CDR3 loop is CASNPDRGHLGEQFF. CDR3 DNA sequence: TGTGCCAGCAATCCGGACAGGGGGCATCTGGGTGAGCAGTTCTTC.

This clonotype was picked up many times. J is TRBJ2-1 and V is TRBV12-3 or TRBV12-4; 8 bases agree with TRBD2. V lost 6 bases to trimming and J lost 0 bases; unmatched junction nucleotides: 7. The CDR3 runs 16 residues. The CDR3 bases are TGTGCCAGCAGCCCGAGCGGGGGAGACTCCTACAATGAGCAGTTCTTC. It translates to CASSPSGGDSYNEQFF.

V usage is TRBV3-1 and J usage is TRBJ2-1, with 7 bases fitting TRBD1. The V segment lost 0 bases and the J segment 8 bases; nucleotides outside the gene matches: 4. The CDR3 extends over 14 amino acids. The V gene's germline CDR1 is LGHDT and CDR2 YNNKEL (reference sequence). The CDR3 DNA sequence: TGTGCCAGCAGCCAAGATCCAGGGGGAGATGAGCAGTTCTTC. Protein: CASSQDPGGDEQFF.

On this clonotype itself: A read error may explain this, as a much larger clone is one base away. The chain couples TRBV30 to TRBJ2-7; the D gene could be TRBD1 or TRBD2 (6 bases each). V was trimmed by 7 bases and J by 7 bases, leaving 14 bases between them. CDR1 is GTSNPN, CDR2 SVGIG, per germline (reference sequence). The CDR3 has 11 residues. In DNA form, the CDR3 reads TGTGCCTTGAGACAGGCGGGGGAGCAGTACTTC. Residues: CALRQAGEQYF.

This sequence joins TRBV12-3 or TRBV12-4 and TRBJ2-7; no reliable D call. Trimming removed 7 bases at V and 1 base at J, with 14 bases between. There are 14 residues in the CDR3. CDR3 residues: CASKSSEASYEQYF. CDR3 nucleotides: TGTGCCAGCAAATCTTCAGAAGCTTCCTACGAGCAGTACTTC.

This clonotype was observed many times. V gene TRBV15 combines with J gene TRBJ1-1; D is unclear. This CDR3 contains 14 residues. Trimming stripped 6 bases from V and 0 bases from J, with 11 bases between. Per germline, CDR1 LNHNV and CDR2 YYDKDF (reference sequence). CDR3 sequence (DNA): TGTGCCACCAGTTTCGGCGGAATGAACACTGAAGCTTTCTTT. This translates into CATSFGGMNTEAFF. The full variable domain, completed using reference TRBV15 and TRBJ1-1, is DAMVIQNPRYQVTQFGKPVTLSCSQTLNHNVMYWYQQKSSQAPKLLFHYYDKDFNNEADTPDNFQSRRPNTSFCFLDIRSPGLGDTAMYLCATSFGGMNTEAFFGQGTRLTVV.

As concerns this clonotype: Given a much more abundant clone one base away, this may be a read error. This chain links TRBV29-1 with TRBJ2-7; TRBD2 matches at 11 bases. The CDR3 is made up of 13 amino acids. CDR1 and CDR2 (germline): SQVTM, ANQGSEA. V lost 4 bases, J lost 7 bases, and 6 bases stayed unmatched. CDR3 nucleotides: TGCAGCGTTGTGGCTAGCGGGGGGAATGAGCAGTACTTC. Protein: CSVVASGGNEQYF.

Worth noting for this clonotype: This CDR3 fails to terminate in the conserved phenylalanine or tryptophan, so it likely reflects a read error. The chain links TRBV12-3 or TRBV12-4 to TRBJ2-2; D could derive from TRBD1 or TRBD2 (6 bases each). This CDR3 region has 14 residues. V was clipped by 2 bases and J by 4 bases, with 8 bases between them. The CDR3 is CASSLKGGTGELFS. The CDR3, as DNA: TGTGCCAGCAGTTTAAAGGGGGGCACCGGGGAGCTGTTTTCT.

The sample holds many counts of this clonotype. The chain uses TRBV11-2 and TRBJ2-1, with 8 bases identical to TRBD2. The CDR3 sequence is 17 residues long. Per the germline V gene, CDR1 is SGHAT and CDR2 is FQNNGV. Unmatched junction bases numbered 7, after V lost 1 base and J lost 2 bases. The CDR3 is CASSLGGTGGPYNEQFF. The CDR3 region has the DNA TGTGCCAGCAGCTTAGGAGGAACGGGGGGGCCCTACAATGAGCAGTTCTTC.

The CDR3 sequence: CSATSALSGNTIYF. CDR3 coding DNA: TGCAGTGCTACTAGTGCCCTCTCTGGAAACACCATATATTTT. V and J are TRBV20-1 and TRBJ1-3, with no clear D. The V gene's germline CDR1 is DFQATT and CDR2 SNEGSKA (reference sequence). The CDR3 totals 14 residues. Trimming took 4 bases from V and 0 from J, leaving 10 bases between them.

This clonotype has at least ten counts. The chain employs TRBV28 and TRBJ2-7; D is perhaps TRBD1 (7 bases). CDR1 MDHEN and CDR2 SYDVKM come from the germline V gene. CDR3 length equals 14 residues. V was shortened by 2 bases and J by 7 bases, with 15 bases between the two germline ends. The CDR3 protein is CASSLARGVREQYF. CDR3 in DNA: TGTGCCAGCAGTTTAGCCAGGGGGGTAAGGGAGCAGTACTTC.

Comment on this clonotype: A single base separates this from a much larger clone, so it may be a read error. The conserved closing phenylalanine or tryptophan is absent in this CDR3, likely reflecting a read error. V is TRBV3-1 and J is TRBJ1-2; unclear D gene. Germline loops: CDR1 LGHDT, CDR2 YNNKEL (reference sequence). The CDR3 contains 14 residues. V lost 2 bases and J 7 bases, leaving 14 bases between the germline ends. CDR3 amino acids: CASSQRVTARGYTS. In nucleotides, the CDR3 is TGTGCCAGCAGCCAACGCGTAACCGCGCGTGGCTACACCTCC.

This clonotype has ten or more counts. The chain joins TRBV18 to TRBJ1-2; no firm D call. Germline V gene lookup returns CDR1 KGHSH and CDR2 LQKENI. Trimming removed 2 bases at V and 0 bases at J, with 10 bases between. This CDR3 comprises 15 residues. In DNA, the CDR3 is TGTGCCAGCTCACCAGAGATAATAACTAACTATGGCTACACCTTC. It encodes CASSPEIITNYGYTF.

This chain uses TRBV5-1 with TRBJ1-1; 12 bases are shared with TRBD1. Germline-derived CDR1 and CDR2 are SGHRS and YFSETQ. The length of the CDR3 is 16 residues. V dropped 4 bases and J dropped 3; count of bases not matched to a gene: 7. The CDR3 DNA reads TGCGCCAGCAGCCGGGACAGGGGGCTTTCAGACACTGAAGCTTTCTTT. It is translated as CASSRDRGLSDTEAFF. Combining the CDR3 with reference TRBV5-1 and TRBJ1-1 gives the whole variable domain KAGVTQTPRYLIKTRGQQVTLSCSPISGHRSVSWYQQTPGQGLQFLFEYFSETQRNKGNFPGRFSGRQFSNSRSEMNVSTLELGDSALYLCASSRDRGLSDTEAFFGQGTRLTVV.

This clonotype has a count of ten or more. The V and J genes are TRBV28 and TRBJ2-7; 7 nucleotides align to TRBD2. J lost 2 bases, V lost 6 bases, and 7 bases had no gene match. The germline V gene encodes CDR1 MDHEN and CDR2 SYDVKM. CDR3 length: 14 amino acids. CDR3 sequence reads: CASSRGGLAYEQYF. CDR3 DNA sequence: TGTGCCAGCAGCCGAGGAGGACTAGCCTACGAGCAGTACTTC.

This chain links TRBV3-1 with TRBJ2-1; TRBD2 agrees at 8 bases. The CDR3 sequence is 14 residues long. The trim removed 1 base at V and 13 bases at J, leaving 9 bases unmatched. CDR1 is LGHDT, CDR2 YNNKEL, per germline (reference sequence). Here the CDR3 DNA reads TGTGCCAGCAGCCAAGTCGGGGGTAGCGGGGCTCAGTTCTTC. Residues: CASSQVGGSGAQFF.

There are many counts of this clonotype. The CDR3 region is CASSLIGGQGNTEAFF. CDR3 DNA: TGTGCCAGCAGCTTGATCGGGGGGCAGGGAAACACTGAAGCTTTCTTT. The chain links TRBV5-5 to TRBJ1-1; D perhaps matches TRBD1 (6 bases). Trimming took 1 base from V and 2 from J, leaving 15 bases between them. Germline lookup yields CDR1 SGHKS and CDR2 YYEKEE (reference sequence). The CDR3 is 16 residues long.